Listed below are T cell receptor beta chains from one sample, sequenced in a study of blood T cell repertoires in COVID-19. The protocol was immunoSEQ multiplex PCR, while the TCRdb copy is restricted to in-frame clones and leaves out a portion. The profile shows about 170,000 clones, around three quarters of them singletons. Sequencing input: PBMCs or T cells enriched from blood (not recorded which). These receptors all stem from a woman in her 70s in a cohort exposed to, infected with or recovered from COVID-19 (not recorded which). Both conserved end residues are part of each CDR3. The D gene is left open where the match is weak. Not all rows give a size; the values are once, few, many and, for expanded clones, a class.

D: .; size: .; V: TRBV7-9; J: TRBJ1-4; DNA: TGTGCCAGCAGCAAGGGGGTCCTTGGAGAAAAACTGTTTTTT; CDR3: CASSKGVLGEKLFF
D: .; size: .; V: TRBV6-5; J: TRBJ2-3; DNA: TGTGCCACCGGTTCGGGGTTCGGGCAGTATTTT; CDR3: CATGSGFGQYF
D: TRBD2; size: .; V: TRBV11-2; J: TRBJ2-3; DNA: TGTGCCAGCAGCCCCCGGATAGCGGGGACCACAGATACGCAGTATTTT; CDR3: CASSPRIAGTTDTQYF
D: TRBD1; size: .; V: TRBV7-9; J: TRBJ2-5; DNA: TGTGCCAGCAGCTTAAGGTCCGTTGGGACAGCCGCAACCCAGTACTTC; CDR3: CASSLRSVGTAATQYF
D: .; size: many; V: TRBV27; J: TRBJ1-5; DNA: TGTGCCAGCAGTTTATTCGGTGGGGGGGTTGGTCAGCCCCAGCATTTT; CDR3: CASSLFGGGVGQPQHF
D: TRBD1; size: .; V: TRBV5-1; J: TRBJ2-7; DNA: TGCGCCAGCAGCTGGGGGGGACAGGGGTCCGAGCAGTACTTC; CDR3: CASSWGGQGSEQYF
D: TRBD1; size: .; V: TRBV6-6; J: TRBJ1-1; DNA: TGTGCCAGCAGTCCGGGACAGGACAGGGACTTCACTGAAGCTTTCTTT; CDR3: CASSPGQDRDFTEAFF
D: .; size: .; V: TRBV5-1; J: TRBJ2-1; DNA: TGCGCCAGCACCCAAACAGGTGAGGACAATGAGCAGTTCTTC; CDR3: CASTQTGEDNEQFF
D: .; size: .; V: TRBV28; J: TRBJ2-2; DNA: TGTGCCAGCAGTACCCCCAGTGGTGACACCGGGGAGCTGTTTTTT; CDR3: CASSTPSGDTGELFF
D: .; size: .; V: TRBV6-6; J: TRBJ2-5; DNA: TGTGCCAGCACGGGGGTAGGGGAGACCCAGTACTTC; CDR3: CASTGVGETQYF
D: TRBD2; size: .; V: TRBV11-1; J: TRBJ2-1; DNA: TGTGCCAGCAGCTACAGGACTAGCGGGCTAACGGTCTTC; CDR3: CASSYRTSGLTVF
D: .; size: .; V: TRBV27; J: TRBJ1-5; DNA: TGTGCCAGCAGCTACAGGGCCCTCAATCAGCCCCAGCATTTT; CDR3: CASSYRALNQPQHF
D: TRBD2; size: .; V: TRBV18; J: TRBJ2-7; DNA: TGTGCCAGCTCACCACTCCCCAGGACTAGCGGGAGGGCCTACGAGCAGTACTTC; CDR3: CASSPLPRTSGRAYEQYF
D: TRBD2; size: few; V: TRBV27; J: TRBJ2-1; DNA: TGTGCCAGCAGTTTATGGACTAGCGGGAGTGATGAGCAGTTCTTC; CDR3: CASSLWTSGSDEQFF
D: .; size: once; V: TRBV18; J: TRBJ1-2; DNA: TGTGCCAGCTCACCGCCATATACAGCAAACTATGGCTACACCTTC; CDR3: CASSPPYTANYGYTF
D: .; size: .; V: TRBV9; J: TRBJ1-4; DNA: TGTGCCAGCAGCCCAACGGGGGGCGGGATTGGAAAACTGTTTTTT; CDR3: CASSPTGGGIGKLFF
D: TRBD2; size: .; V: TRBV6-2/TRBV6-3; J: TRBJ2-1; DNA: TGTGCCAGCAGCGCCTATAGCGGGAGGGTAGATGAGCAGTTCTTC; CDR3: CASSAYSGRVDEQFF
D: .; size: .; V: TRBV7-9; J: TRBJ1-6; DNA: TGTGCCAGCAGCCTGGACGGGGGGTTTTCACCCCTCCACTTT; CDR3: CASSLDGGFSPLHF
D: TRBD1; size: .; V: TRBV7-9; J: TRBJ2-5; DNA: TGTGCCAGCAGCTTAGGGACAGGGGAGTTAGGAGAGACCCAGTACTTC; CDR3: CASSLGTGELGETQYF
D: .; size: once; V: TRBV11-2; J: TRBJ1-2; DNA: TGTGCCAGCGGGGGGAACAGCTTTGGCGGCTACACCTTC; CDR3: CASGGNSFGGYTF
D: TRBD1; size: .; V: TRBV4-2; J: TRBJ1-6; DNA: TGTGCCAGCAGCCAAGAAAGGTGGCAGGGGGGCTCACCCCTCCACTTT; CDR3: CASSQERWQGGSPLHF
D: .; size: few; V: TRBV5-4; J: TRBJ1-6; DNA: TGTGCCAGCAGCTTTGGTCGGGGAAATTCACCCCTCCACTTT; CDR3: CASSFGRGNSPLHF
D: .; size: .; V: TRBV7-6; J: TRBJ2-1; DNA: TGTGCCAGCAGCTTAGCGCCCAGCGGAAGCTCCTACAATGAGCAGTTCTTC; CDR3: CASSLAPSGSSYNEQFF
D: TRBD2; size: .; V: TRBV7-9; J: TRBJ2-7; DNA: TGTGCCAGCAGCTCCAGGGCTAGCGGGAGTTCCTCCTCCTACGAGCAGTACTTC; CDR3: CASSSRASGSSSSYEQYF
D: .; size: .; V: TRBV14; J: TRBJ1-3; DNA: TGTGCCAGCAGCCAAAGGACAGCCAGCTCTGGAAACACCATATATTTT; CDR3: CASSQRTASSGNTIYF
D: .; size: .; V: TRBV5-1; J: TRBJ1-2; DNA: TGCGCCAGCAGCTTGTCCCATGCGGGGTACTACACCTTC; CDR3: CASSLSHAGYYTF
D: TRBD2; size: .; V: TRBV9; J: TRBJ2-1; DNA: TGTGCCAGCAGCCCAAGGGGGGCTAGCGGGGACAATGAGCAGTTCTTC; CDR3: CASSPRGASGDNEQFF
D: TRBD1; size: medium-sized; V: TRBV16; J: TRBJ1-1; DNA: TGTGCCAGCAGCCAATTAAACAGGGGGAACACTGAAGCTTTCTTT; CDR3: CASSQLNRGNTEAFF
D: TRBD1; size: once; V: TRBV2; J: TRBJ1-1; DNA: TGTGCCAGCAGTGGATCAGGGGGAGTTGAAGCTTTCTTT; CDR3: CASSGSGGVEAFF
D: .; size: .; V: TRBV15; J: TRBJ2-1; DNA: TGTGCCACCAGCAGGTACTGGCAGGGGACCTACAATGAGCAGTTCTTC; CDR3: CATSRYWQGTYNEQFF
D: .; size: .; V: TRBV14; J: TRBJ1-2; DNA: TGTGCCAGCAGCCCGGGGGACTATGGCTACACCTTC; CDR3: CASSPGDYGYTF
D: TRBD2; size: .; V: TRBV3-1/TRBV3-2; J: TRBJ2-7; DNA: TGTGCCAGCAGCCAATGGGGAGTGGCTAGCGGAACCTACGAGCAGTACTTC; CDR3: CASSQWGVASGTYEQYF
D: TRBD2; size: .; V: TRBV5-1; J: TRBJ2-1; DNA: TGCGCCAGCAGCTTGGCAGCTAGCGGGAGGGCCAATGAGCAGTTCTTC; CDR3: CASSLAASGRANEQFF
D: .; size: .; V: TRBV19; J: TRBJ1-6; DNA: TGTGCCAGTAGTCCAGGGGTTTTGAATTCACCCCTCCACTTT; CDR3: CASSPGVLNSPLHF
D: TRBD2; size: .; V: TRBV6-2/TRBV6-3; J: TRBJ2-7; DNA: TGTGCCAGCAGTTACGTCACTAGCGGGTCCTACGAGCAGTACTTC; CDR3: CASSYVTSGSYEQYF
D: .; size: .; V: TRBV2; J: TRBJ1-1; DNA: TGTGCCAGCAGCATTTTAAGCGGGATCACTGAAGCTTTCTTT; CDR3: CASSILSGITEAFF
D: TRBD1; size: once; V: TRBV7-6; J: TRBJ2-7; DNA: TGTGCCAGCAGCCATACAGGGGACCTGAACGAGCAGTACTTC; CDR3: CASSHTGDLNEQYF
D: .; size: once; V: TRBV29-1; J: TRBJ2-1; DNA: TGCAGCGTCTCAGGGGTCCCTTACAATGAGCAGTTCTTC; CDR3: CSVSGVPYNEQFF
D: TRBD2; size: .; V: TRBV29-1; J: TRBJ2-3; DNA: TGCAGCGTTGACGGCGGGAGGGGGGCGGATACGCAGTATTTT; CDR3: CSVDGGRGADTQYF
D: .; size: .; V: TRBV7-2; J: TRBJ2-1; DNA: TGTGCCAGCAGCCCCGCTAGTACTAATGAGCAGTTCTTC; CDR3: CASSPASTNEQFF
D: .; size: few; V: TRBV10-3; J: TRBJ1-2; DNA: TGTGCCATCAGTGAGTCCGGAAGCTCTAGGAGCGCCTACACCTTC; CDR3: CAISESGSSRSAYTF
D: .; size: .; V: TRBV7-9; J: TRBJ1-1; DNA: TGTGCCAGCAGCGTGACAGGGAACACTGAAGCTTTCTTT; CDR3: CASSVTGNTEAFF
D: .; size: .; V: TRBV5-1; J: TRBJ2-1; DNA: TGCGCCAGCAGCTCGCAGGGCCCTGACAATGAGCAGTTCTTC; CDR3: CASSSQGPDNEQFF
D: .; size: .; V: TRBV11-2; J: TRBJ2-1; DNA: TGTGCCAGCTCCCCGTTCCGTGAGCAGTTCTTC; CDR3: CASSPFREQFF
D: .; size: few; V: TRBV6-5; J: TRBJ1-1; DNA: TGTGCCAGCAGGGGCAGGGAAGGTACTGAAGCTTTCTTT; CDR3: CASRGREGTEAFF
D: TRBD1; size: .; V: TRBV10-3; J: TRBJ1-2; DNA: TGTGCCATCAGGAACTCCGGGACAGGGTATCGGGGCTACACCTTC; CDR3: CAIRNSGTGYRGYTF
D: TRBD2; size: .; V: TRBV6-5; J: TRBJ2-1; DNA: TGTGCCAGCACCCGGACTAGCGGTCCCTACAATGAGCAGTTCTTC; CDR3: CASTRTSGPYNEQFF
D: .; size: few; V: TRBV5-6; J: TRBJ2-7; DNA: TGTGCCAGCAGCTTAGGCGGGTACCACTACGAGCAGTACTTC; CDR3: CASSLGGYHYEQYF
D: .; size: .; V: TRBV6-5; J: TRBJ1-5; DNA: TGTGCCAGCACCCCCGTATATAGCAATCAGCCCCAGCATTTT; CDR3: CASTPVYSNQPQHF